These T cell receptor beta chains were read from a single sample in a study of cytomegalovirus exposure and HLA in healthy donors. TCRdb's table, derived via immunoSEQ multiplex PCR, lists solely in-frame clones and lacks some. The table lists about 160,000 clones, 65% to 85% of them singletons. The sample was PBMCs. Receptors originate from a middle-aged man in good health and CMV-seropositive. CDR3s include the opening cysteine and the closing phenylalanine or tryptophan. The D gene is left open where the match is weak. Clone size is shown for a subset of rows, as once, few, many or a class of expanded clone.

>TRBV6-5|TRBD1|TRBJ1-1|once
TGTGTCAGCAGTCCTCGGACAGGATGGTCGACTGAAGCTTTCTTT
CVSSPRTGWSTEAFF
>TRBV27|.|TRBJ1-2|.
TGTGCCAGCAGCCTTCAGAGCGGCTTCTATGGCTACACCTTC
CASSLQSGFYGYTF
>TRBV18|TRBD1|TRBJ1-6|.
TGTGCCAGCTCACGCAAGGGACAGAATAATTCACCCCTCCACTTT
CASSRKGQNNSPLHF
>TRBV18|.|TRBJ1-2|once
TGTGCCAGCTCTCCCCGGGACTTTTCCCACTATGGCTACACCTTC
CASSPRDFSHYGYTF
>TRBV15|TRBD1|TRBJ1-1|.
TGTGCCAGCGGACAGGGGAGTAATGAAGCTTTCTTT
CASGQGSNEAFF
>TRBV5-3|TRBD2|TRBJ2-4|.
TGTGCCAGAAGCTTGGCGGGGGGAGAAGGCAAAAACATTCAGTACTTC
CARSLAGGEGKNIQYF
>TRBV7-8|TRBD1|TRBJ1-2|once
TGTGCCAGCAGCTTAGTTGGGACAGGGGATTTCTATGGCTACACCTTC
CASSLVGTGDFYGYTF
>TRBV20-1|.|TRBJ2-7|.
TGCAGTGGCAGGGCTTTTAACGAGCAGTACTTC
CSGRAFNEQYF
>TRBV7-9|.|TRBJ2-4|few
TGTGCCAGCAGCCCTGACAGGGAGGCTCGCAACATTCAGTACTTC
CASSPDREARNIQYF
>TRBV19|.|TRBJ1-4|.
TGTGCCAGTACCCGAACTAATGAAAAACTGTTTTTT
CASTRTNEKLFF
>TRBV27|TRBD1|TRBJ2-7|.
TGTGCCAGCAGACGACAGGGGGCCCACGAGCAGTACTTC
CASRRQGAHEQYF
>TRBV15|.|TRBJ2-1|.
TGTGCCACCAGCAGAGCGGCCGGGACAAACAATGAGCAGTTCTTC
CATSRAAGTNNEQFF
>TRBV11-3|TRBD2|TRBJ2-4|.
TGTGCCAGCAGCTTACTAGCGGGGGGCCCAAACATTCAGTACTTC
CASSLLAGGPNIQYF
>TRBV5-1|TRBD1|TRBJ2-1|few
TGCGCCAGCAGCTGGTCGGACAGGGTCAATGAGCAGTTCTTC
CASSWSDRVNEQFF
>TRBV6-5|TRBD1|TRBJ1-1|.
TGTGCCAGCAGTTATACCCGGGGACAGATGAACACTGAAGCTTTCTTT
CASSYTRGQMNTEAFF
>TRBV2|TRBD1|TRBJ2-2|.
TGTGCCAGCACCCACAGGGGACCACAGGGGGCGAACACCGGGGAGCTGTTTTTT
CASTHRGPQGANTGELFF
>TRBV6-6|TRBD1|TRBJ1-5|.
TGTGCCAGCAGTTACTTACAGGGGGGTCAGCCCCAGCATTTT
CASSYLQGGQPQHF
>TRBV5-6|.|TRBJ1-2|.
TGTGCCAGCAGCTTGGGCAGTCAAGTTGCTAACTATGGCTACACCTTC
CASSLGSQVANYGYTF
>TRBV5-1|.|TRBJ2-3|.
TGCGCCAGCAGCTTCCGCGGGGAATCCTCAAGGGATACGCAGTATTTT
CASSFRGESSRDTQYF
>TRBV23-1|.|TRBJ1-1|.
TGCGCCAGCAGTCGGAGGGGCCCATCCACTGAAGCTTTCTTT
CASSRRGPSTEAFF
>TRBV7-7|TRBD1|TRBJ1-1|few
TGTGCTAGCAGCTCCAGCGGGGACAGGGCCTGTGAAGCTTTCTTT
CASSSSGDRACEAFF
>TRBV4-3|TRBD2|TRBJ2-5|.
TGCGCCAGCAGCCAAGATATAACTAGCGGGCCTCAAGAGACCCAGTACTTC
CASSQDITSGPQETQYF
>TRBV14|.|TRBJ1-5|.
TGTGCCAGCAGCCAGGCCAATCAGCCCCAGCATTTT
CASSQANQPQHF
>TRBV4-1|TRBD2|TRBJ2-7|.
TGCGCCAGCAGCCAGAGGTTAGCGGGGGACTACGAGCAGTACTTC
CASSQRLAGDYEQYF
>TRBV9|TRBD1|TRBJ1-4|.
TGTGCCAGCAGCGTAGGGACAGGGGAACTGTTTTTT
CASSVGTGELFF
>TRBV10-3|TRBD1|TRBJ1-2|.
TGTGCCATCAGTGAGTCGACGGGACAGGCAAGTGGCTACACCTTC
CAISESTGQASGYTF
>TRBV19|TRBD1|TRBJ1-4|.
TGTGCCAGTACCGCCGGGACAGGGTGGGAAAAACTGTTTTTT
CASTAGTGWEKLFF
>TRBV7-8|TRBD2|TRBJ2-7|few
TGTGCCAGCAGCTCCGGACTAGCGGGGGGGAACTCCTACGAGCAGTACTTC
CASSSGLAGGNSYEQYF
>TRBV2|.|TRBJ1-3|.
TGTGCCAGCCACAGATCTGGAAACACCATATATTTT
CASHRSGNTIYF
>TRBV27|TRBD1|TRBJ2-1|.
TGTGCCAGCAGTTTGTCCCCGACAGGGAAATTAGGTGAGCAGTTCTTC
CASSLSPTGKLGEQFF
>TRBV19|.|TRBJ1-5|.
TGTGCCAGTAGTATAGGCCGTGAGCAGCCCCAGCATTTT
CASSIGREQPQHF
>TRBV2|TRBD1|TRBJ1-6|few
TGTGCCAGCAGGGGCGGACAGGGGGGCACAGGTTCACCCCTCCACTTT
CASRGGQGGTGSPLHF
>TRBV9|TRBD1|TRBJ1-2|.
TGTGCCAGCAGACAGGGGGCCTGGGGCTACACCTTC
CASRQGAWGYTF
>TRBV6-5|.|TRBJ1-1|.
TGTGCCAGCAGTTTCGGGATCAACACTGAAGCTTTCTTT
CASSFGINTEAFF
>TRBV9|.|TRBJ2-7|.
TGTGCCAGCAGCGTAGGTCCAGGGGACCTCTACGAGCAGTACTTC
CASSVGPGDLYEQYF
>TRBV5-1|.|TRBJ1-1|.
TGCGCCAGCAGCTTGGCCGGGAGGTCTGAAGCTTTCTTT
CASSLAGRSEAFF
>TRBV30|TRBD2|TRBJ2-3|.
TGTGCCTGGAGTACCGGACTAGCAGATACGCAGTATTTT
CAWSTGLADTQYF
>TRBV7-6|TRBD1|TRBJ2-2|.
TGTGCCAGCAGCGGAAGGACAGGGGGTAACACCGGGGAGCTGTTTTTT
CASSGRTGGNTGELFF
>TRBV6-5|.|TRBJ2-5|.
TGTGCCAGCATCGGGTCAGGGTCAGAGACCCAGTACTTC
CASIGSGSETQYF
>TRBV4-2|.|TRBJ2-2|.
TGTGCCAGCAGCCAAGATCATCCGAACACCGGGGAGCTGTTTTTT
CASSQDHPNTGELFF
>TRBV19|.|TRBJ2-5|.
TGTGCCAGTAGACAGGGGGGGGGAGGAGAGACCCAGTACTTC
CASRQGGGGETQYF
>TRBV7-9|TRBD1|TRBJ2-3|.
TGTGCCAGCAGCCCAGGGGGTATCCCCACAGATACGCAGTATTTT
CASSPGGIPTDTQYF
>TRBV4-3|.|TRBJ1-1|.
TGCGCCAGCAGCCAAGTAGCGAACACTGAAGCTTTCTTT
CASSQVANTEAFF
>TRBV7-2|TRBD2|TRBJ2-1|once
TGTGCCAGCAGCTTAGTCGGGGGGGCTTACAATGAGCAGTTCTTC
CASSLVGGAYNEQFF
>TRBV30|TRBD2|TRBJ2-7|.
TGTGCCTGGAGTGTACCCGAGCGGGGATCTTACGAGCAGTACTTC
CAWSVPERGSYEQYF
>TRBV6-6|.|TRBJ1-1|.
TGTGCCAGCAGTTACTCGCCAGGGGCTGGAGAAGCTTTCTTT
CASSYSPGAGEAFF
>TRBV27|.|TRBJ2-3|.
TGTGCCAGCAGTTCGAACCCGGGTAGGGGGGGGCCAGATACGCAGTATTTT
CASSSNPGRGGPDTQYF
>TRBV5-5|.|TRBJ2-1|.
TGTGCCAGCAGCTCCAGGGGACGGGGCAATGAGCAGTTCTTC
CASSSRGRGNEQFF
>TRBV27|.|TRBJ2-3|.
TGTGCCAGCAGTTTTGGAAGGAGTACGCAGTATTTT
CASSFGRSTQYF
>TRBV5-4|.|TRBJ1-4|.
TGTGCCAGCAGCACAGGGAAATTTAATGAAAAACTGTTTTTT
CASSTGKFNEKLFF
>TRBV19|TRBD1|TRBJ1-2|.
TGTGCCAGTAGTATTACGGGACAGGGAGCCTATGGCTACACCTTC
CASSITGQGAYGYTF
>TRBV7-9|.|TRBJ2-3|.
TGTGCCAGCAGCCCCAACGGACAAGCGGGTGATACGCAGTATTTT
CASSPNGQAGDTQYF
>TRBV5-5|.|TRBJ1-2|.
TGTGCCAGCGGCTCCGAGGGCCGGCGCACCTCCTATGGCTACACCTTC
CASGSEGRRTSYGYTF
>TRBV30|TRBD2|TRBJ2-3|.
TGTGCCTGGAGTTTCTCCGGGCTAGCGGGGGGGGATACGCAGTATTTT
CAWSFSGLAGGDTQYF
>TRBV11-3|.|TRBJ2-2|.
TGTGCCAGCAGCTTAAGTGGACAGTCGAACACCGGGGAGCTGTTTTTT
CASSLSGQSNTGELFF
>TRBV7-3|.|TRBJ1-1|medium-sized
TGTGCCAGCAGCTGCCAAGGAGGGACTGAAGCTTTCTTT
CASSCQGGTEAFF
>TRBV7-8|TRBD2|TRBJ2-5|.
TGTGCCAGCAGCTTAGAACTAGCGGGGGGCGACCAGACCCAGTACTTC
CASSLELAGGDQTQYF
>TRBV5-1|TRBD2|TRBJ2-3|.
TGCGCCAGCAGCTCCGGGGGGGGAACAGATACGCAGTATTTT
CASSSGGGTDTQYF
>TRBV9|.|TRBJ2-3|few
TGTGCCAGCAGCCCCCAGACTGTGGGCACAGATACGCAGTATTTT
CASSPQTVGTDTQYF